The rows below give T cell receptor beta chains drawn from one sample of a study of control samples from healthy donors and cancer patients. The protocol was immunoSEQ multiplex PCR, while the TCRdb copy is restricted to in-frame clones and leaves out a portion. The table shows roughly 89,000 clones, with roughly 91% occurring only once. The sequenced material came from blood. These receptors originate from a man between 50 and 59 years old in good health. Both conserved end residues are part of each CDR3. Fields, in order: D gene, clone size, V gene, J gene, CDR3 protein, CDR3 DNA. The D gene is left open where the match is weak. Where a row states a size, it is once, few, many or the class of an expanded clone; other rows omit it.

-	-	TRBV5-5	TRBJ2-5	CASSALPGYQETQYF	TGTGCCAGCTCCGCCCTCCCCGGGTACCAAGAGACCCAGTACTTC
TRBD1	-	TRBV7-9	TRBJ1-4	CASSSRQGRGLANEKLFF	TGTGCCAGCAGCTCTCGACAGGGGAGGGGGTTGGCTAATGAAAAACTGTTTTTT
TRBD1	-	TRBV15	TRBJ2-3	CATSRPPGQGGDTQYF	TGTGCCACCAGCAGACCCCCGGGACAGGGGGGGGATACGCAGTATTTT
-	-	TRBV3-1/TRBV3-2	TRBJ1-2	CASSHSDTGNGYTF	TGTGCCAGCAGCCATTCGGACACCGGGAACGGCTACACCTTC
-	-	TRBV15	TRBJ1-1	CATSSLWTEAFF	TGTGCCACCAGCAGTCTTTGGACTGAAGCTTTCTTT
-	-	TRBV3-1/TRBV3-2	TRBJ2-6	CASSPVGSSGANVLTF	TGTGCCAGCAGCCCGGTTGGGAGTTCTGGGGCCAACGTCCTGACTTTC
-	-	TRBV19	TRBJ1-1	CASSGNRALMNTEAFF	TGTGCCAGTAGTGGTAACAGGGCCCTCATGAACACTGAAGCTTTCTTT
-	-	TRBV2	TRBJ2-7	CASSFQAPMVEQYF	TGTGCCAGCAGTTTCCAGGCCCCTATGGTCGAGCAGTACTTC
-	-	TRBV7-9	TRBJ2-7	CASSSSGMTYEQYF	TGTGCCAGCAGCTCGTCCGGGATGACCTACGAGCAGTACTTC
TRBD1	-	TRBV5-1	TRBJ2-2	CASSSRPGQGADGELFF	TGCGCCAGCAGCTCGAGGCCGGGACAGGGGGCCGACGGGGAGCTGTTTTTT
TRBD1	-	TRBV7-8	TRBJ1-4	CASSLVPPGQGTEKLFF	TGTGCCAGCAGCTTAGTACCCCCGGGACAGGGAACTGAAAAACTGTTTTTT
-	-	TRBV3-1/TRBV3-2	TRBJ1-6	CASSQVPGGNSPLHF	TGTGCCAGCAGCCAAGTACCGGGAGGGAATTCACCCCTCCACTTT
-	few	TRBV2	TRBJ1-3	CASRVSGNTIYF	TGTGCCAGCAGGGTCTCTGGAAACACCATATATTTT
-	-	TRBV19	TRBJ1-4	CASQLRSTNEKLFF	TGTGCCAGCCAATTGAGGTCCACTAATGAAAAACTGTTTTTT
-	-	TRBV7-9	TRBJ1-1	CASSAAQNTEAFF	TGTGCCAGCAGCGCGGCCCAGAACACTGAAGCTTTCTTT
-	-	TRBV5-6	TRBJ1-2	CASSLSGRNTF	TGTGCCAGCAGCTTGTCAGGGAGGAACACCTTC
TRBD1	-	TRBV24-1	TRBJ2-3	CATRSGQASSTDTQYF	TGTGCCACCAGGTCGGGACAGGCCTCTAGCACAGATACGCAGTATTTT
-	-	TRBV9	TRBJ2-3	CASSVDRAASTDTQYF	TGTGCCAGCAGCGTCGATAGAGCGGCTAGCACAGATACGCAGTATTTT
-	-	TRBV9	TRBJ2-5	CASSVHPQGQETQYF	TGTGCCAGCAGCGTTCACCCCCAGGGGCAGGAGACCCAGTACTTC
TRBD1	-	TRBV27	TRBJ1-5	CASSLAGGWNQPQHF	TGTGCCAGCAGCTTAGCAGGGGGATGGAATCAGCCCCAGCATTTT
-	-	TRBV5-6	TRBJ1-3	CASSLGGPGNWNTIYF	TGTGCCAGCAGCTTGGGGGGTCCGGGTAATTGGAACACCATATATTTT
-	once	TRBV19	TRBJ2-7	CASSLHGDEQYF	TGTGCCAGTAGTTTACACGGGGACGAGCAGTACTTC
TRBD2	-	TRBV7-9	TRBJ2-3	CASSLPEGTSGSTDTQYF	TGTGCCAGCAGCCTTCCGGAAGGGACTAGCGGGAGCACAGATACGCAGTATTTT